This TCR beta chain appears in the sequencing data of a study of T-cell reconstitution after alpha-beta-depleted transplantation in children (dated by TCRdb to 2016 to 2018). Notes on the research overall: The study quantitatively tracked T-cell immune reconstitution after TCRalphabeta/CD19-depleted allogeneic hematopoietic cell transplantation in children using TCR repertoire profiling.

Receptor libraries were prepared by PCR. Sequencing took place on an Illumina HiSeq 2500. TCR library preparation used molecular barcoding, with unique molecular identifiers applied to normalize quantification of the TCRbeta repertoire. TCRdb itself trimmed the public reads at Q25 with fastp, ran MiXCR and retained productive beta chains. Every distinct CDR3 protein forms one entry, paired with its most common genes and DNA. The sample table contains some 550,000 distinct CDR3 sequences; only one count was recorded for 15% to 20% of them. Roughly 3.3% of the sample rests with the top ten. According to the germline V gene, CDR1 reads SGHVS and CDR2 reads FQNEAQ. Including cysteine and phenylalanine, the CDR3 has 15 amino acids. Here the CDR3 DNA is all that survives: 45 bases in frame from base 1. V and J are trimmed by 5 bases and 3 bases, and the gene matches miss 4 bases of the junction. This clonotype was seen a few times. There is no known antigen for this receptor. No base-level quality is on record; no much larger clone is a single base apart.

This receptor chain uses TRBV7-8 and TRBJ1-5, with 10 middle bases fitting TRBD1. Specimen: PBMCs from the stem cell graft donor, collected from the stem cell graft. The receptor's source is a human donor who donated a stem cell graft to a child with acute lymphoblastic leukemia. The sequenced DNA: TGTGCCAGCAGCCGGGACAGGGGCTTCAATCAGCCCCAGCATTTT. Its coded protein is CASSRDRGFNQPQHF.